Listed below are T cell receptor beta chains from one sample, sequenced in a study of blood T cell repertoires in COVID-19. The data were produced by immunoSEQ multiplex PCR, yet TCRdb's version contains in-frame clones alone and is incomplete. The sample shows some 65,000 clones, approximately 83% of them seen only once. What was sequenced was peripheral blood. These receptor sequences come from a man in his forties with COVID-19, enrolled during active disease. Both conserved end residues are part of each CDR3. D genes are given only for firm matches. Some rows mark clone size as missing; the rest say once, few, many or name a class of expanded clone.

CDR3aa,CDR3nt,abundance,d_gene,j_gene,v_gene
CASSPRRGNEQFF,TGTGCCAGCAGTCCTAGGCGGGGGAATGAGCAGTTCTTC,NA,TRBD2,TRBJ2-1,TRBV7-2
CASKLSGAGETQYF,TGTGCCAGCAAGCTTAGCGGGGCGGGGGAGACCCAGTACTTC,NA,TRBD2,TRBJ2-5,TRBV6-5
CATDEDSPLHF,TGTGCCACAGATGAGGATTCACCCCTCCACTTT,NA,NA,TRBJ1-6,TRBV7-9
CASSLFGLDTGELFF,TGTGCCAGCAGCTTGTTTGGACTAGACACCGGGGAGCTGTTTTTT,NA,TRBD2,TRBJ2-2,TRBV5-4
CAWSEVSGNYGYTF,TGTGCCTGGAGTGAGGTTTCAGGAAACTATGGCTACACCTTC,NA,NA,TRBJ1-2,TRBV30
CASSSDRGEMGSGYTF,TGCGCCAGCAGCTCGGACAGGGGGGAAATGGGAAGCGGCTACACCTTC,NA,TRBD1,TRBJ1-2,TRBV5-1
CASSLAVANEQFF,TGTGCCAGCAGCTTGGCGGTAGCCAATGAGCAGTTCTTC,NA,NA,TRBJ2-1,TRBV5-4
CASSPTWLTGGTGELFF,TGTGCCAGCAGCCCGACGTGGCTGACTGGCGGCACCGGGGAGCTGTTTTTT,NA,NA,TRBJ2-2,TRBV5-6
CASSYSSATNEKLFF,TGTGCCAGCAGTTACTCGAGTGCAACTAATGAAAAACTGTTTTTT,NA,NA,TRBJ1-4,TRBV6-5
CASRVDSSYNSPLHF,TGCGCCAGCAGGGTCGACAGCTCCTATAATTCACCCCTCCACTTT,NA,NA,TRBJ1-6,TRBV10-2
CSVGGGDEKLFF,TGCAGCGTTGGTGGGGGGGATGAAAAACTGTTTTTT,NA,NA,TRBJ1-4,TRBV29-1
CASSFSGGAGEQYF,TGCGCCAGCAGCTTCAGCGGGGGGGCCGGAGAGCAGTACTTC,NA,TRBD2,TRBJ2-7,TRBV5-1
CAIRGAGDSYEQYF,TGTGCCATCAGAGGGGCAGGGGACTCCTACGAGCAGTACTTC,NA,NA,TRBJ2-7,TRBV10-3
CASSESGTGGLDEQFF,TGTGCCAGCAGTGAGTCCGGGACAGGGGGTCTGGATGAGCAGTTCTTC,NA,TRBD1,TRBJ2-1,TRBV6-1
CASSVVWGGFEQFF,TGTGCCAGCAGCGTAGTGTGGGGGGGATTTGAGCAGTTCTTC,NA,TRBD2,TRBJ2-1,TRBV9
CASRIQGWETQYF,TGTGCCAGCAGAATACAGGGATGGGAGACCCAGTACTTC,NA,NA,TRBJ2-5,TRBV2
CASTLSSYEQYF,TGTGCCAGCACCTTGAGCTCCTACGAGCAGTACTTC,NA,NA,TRBJ2-7,TRBV6-5
CASSPAPRDEQFF,TGTGCCAGCAGCCCGGCCCCCAGGGATGAGCAGTTCTTC,NA,NA,TRBJ2-1,TRBV11-2
CAWRAGDREGINEKLFF,TGTGCCTGGAGAGCCGGGGACAGGGAGGGGATTAATGAAAAACTGTTTTTT,NA,TRBD1,TRBJ1-4,TRBV30
CSVDAPQGSETQYF,TGCAGCGTTGACGCCCCACAGGGGTCGGAGACCCAGTACTTC,once,TRBD1,TRBJ2-5,TRBV29-1
CAFGTADTQYF,TGTGCCTTCGGGACAGCCGATACGCAGTATTTT,NA,TRBD1,TRBJ2-3,TRBV30
CTSSHYREYYGYTF,TGCACCAGCAGCCATTACAGGGAGTACTATGGCTACACCTTC,NA,NA,TRBJ1-2,TRBV1
CASNIYLGGADTQYF,TGTGCCAGCAACATTTATCTAGGCGGGGCAGATACGCAGTATTTT,NA,NA,TRBJ2-3,TRBV27
CASTKTGNTEAFF,TGTGCCAGCACCAAGACGGGGAACACTGAAGCTTTCTTT,NA,NA,TRBJ1-1,TRBV7-2
CASSLGQGWDEQYF,TGCGCCAGCAGCCTCGGACAGGGTTGGGACGAGCAGTACTTC,NA,TRBD1,TRBJ2-7,TRBV5-1
CASSDRMNTEAFF,TGTGCCAGCAGCGACAGGATGAACACTGAAGCTTTCTTT,NA,NA,TRBJ1-1,TRBV5-5
CASSEVAGYEQYF,TGTGCCAGCAGTGAAGTCGCCGGTTACGAGCAGTACTTC,NA,NA,TRBJ2-7,TRBV6-1
CASSDGTSGGETQYF,TGTGCCAGCAGTGATGGGACTAGCGGGGGAGAGACCCAGTACTTC,NA,TRBD2,TRBJ2-5,TRBV2
CAWRTDSNTGELFF,TGTGCCTGGAGGACAGACTCGAACACCGGGGAGCTGTTTTTT,NA,NA,TRBJ2-2,TRBV30
CASSLGLAGIDEQFF,TGCGCCAGCAGCTTAGGACTAGCAGGGATCGATGAGCAGTTCTTC,once,TRBD2,TRBJ2-1,TRBV5-1
CAWRLPGGHTGELFF,TGTGCCTGGAGGCTCCCGGGAGGCCACACCGGGGAGCTGTTTTTT,NA,TRBD2,TRBJ2-2,TRBV30
CASQDSVTYEQYF,TGTGCCAGCCAGGACTCCGTAACCTACGAGCAGTACTTC,NA,NA,TRBJ2-7,TRBV28
CASSWGVGNQPQHF,TGTGCCAGCAGCTGGGGAGTTGGCAATCAGCCCCAGCATTTT,NA,NA,TRBJ1-5,TRBV7-9
CASSRDTNYGYTF,TGTGCCAGCAGCAGAGACACAAACTATGGCTACACCTTC,NA,NA,TRBJ1-2,TRBV7-9
CATSDLTETNEKLFF,TGTGCCACCAGTGATTTAACAGAAACTAATGAAAAACTGTTTTTT,NA,NA,TRBJ1-4,TRBV24-1
CASSRGGRETQYF,TGTGCCAGCAGCAGGGGGGGCCGAGAGACCCAGTACTTC,NA,NA,TRBJ2-5,TRBV21-1
CASSPRRLLSYEQYF,TGTGCCAGCAGTCCGCGGCGGCTCCTCTCCTACGAGCAGTACTTC,NA,NA,TRBJ2-7,TRBV6-2/TRBV6-3
CASSQVDYEQFF,TGTGCCAGCAGCCAAGTTGACTATGAGCAGTTCTTC,NA,NA,TRBJ2-1,TRBV3-1/TRBV3-2
CASSFSGGQETQYF,TGTGCCAGCAGCTTTAGCGGGGGGCAAGAGACCCAGTACTTC,NA,TRBD2,TRBJ2-5,TRBV11-2
CASRYPGEGAEAFF,TGTGCCAGCAGATACCCAGGGGAAGGAGCTGAAGCTTTCTTT,NA,NA,TRBJ1-1,TRBV5-4
CASRQGTSSSTDTQYF,TGTGCCAGCAGGCAAGGTACATCTTCTAGCACAGATACGCAGTATTTT,NA,NA,TRBJ2-3,TRBV4-2
CASSSPGTEYGYTF,TGTGCCAGTAGTTCCCCCGGGACAGAGTATGGCTACACCTTC,NA,TRBD1,TRBJ1-2,TRBV19
CASSLGTGGYGYTF,TGTGCCAGCAGTTTAGGGACAGGGGGGTATGGCTACACCTTC,NA,TRBD1,TRBJ1-2,TRBV28